This record looks at one T cell receptor beta chain sequence and its context. Its specificity is unknown. The data are from a study of cytotoxic CD8 clonotypes in ibrutinib-treated CLL. Study findings and constraints: Public clonotypes were rare and shrank or held steady on treatment.

From germline, CDR1 is MNHEY and CDR2 SVGAGI. The V end lost 5 bases, the J end lost 0 bases, and 7 bases lay between the germline ends. The CDR3 is made up of 13 amino acids. Clones were read by immunoSEQ multiplex PCR, and TCRdb kept only the in-frame ones, dropping some. The repertoire holds about 160,000 clones, with around 84% as singletons. Sequencing used PBMCs, obtained after 12 months of ibrutinib treatment. The chain uses TRBV6-5 and TRBJ1-1; D is uncertain. The clonotype comes from a human donor with chronic lymphocytic leukemia. Written as DNA, the CDR3 is TGTGCCAGCAGTCTCCAGTTGAACACTGAAGCTTTCTTT. Residues: CASSLQLNTEAFF.